Below, 24 T cell receptor beta chains from the same sample are listed, as sequenced in a study of human T cells and chemical hapten exposure. Each CDR3 protein gets one entry after TCRdb re-called the RACE reads with MiXCR. The sample contains 100,000 to 120,000 distinct CDR3 sequences, about 34% of which appear only once. Time point noted: patch test 3, about 24 weeks after DPC sensitization. Regarding treatment: therapeutic diphenylcyclopropenone sensitization with weekly scalp DPC. This specimen consisted of whole blood, obtained in connection with sensitization to the hapten diphenylcyclopropenone (DPC). These receptors came from a man aged 35-49 years with alopecia areata. Some clones in this sample may be carry-over from other donors' samples.

This clonotype was seen a handful of times. J is TRBJ1-4 and V is TRBV12-3 or TRBV12-4; possibly TRBD1 for D (6 bases). This CDR3 contains 14 residues. Trimming took 8 bases from V and 4 from J, leaving 14 bases between them. The CDR3 sequence is CASGLQGYNEKLFF. DNA for the CDR3: TGTGCCAGCGGACTTCAGGGGTATAATGAAAAACTGTTTTTT.

This clonotype was seen a few times. The V and J genes are TRBV7-2 and TRBJ2-6; the D call may be TRBD1 or TRBD2 (6 bases each). This CDR3 is built from 16 residues. Deletions cut 1 base from V and 0 bases from J, with 7 bases between. CDR1 and CDR2 from the germline V gene are SGHTA and FQGNSA. In DNA form, the CDR3 reads TGTGCCAGCAGCTTAGAGGGGGGCTCTGGGGCCAACGTCCTGACTTTC. Translation gives CASSLEGGSGANVLTF.

V and J are TRBV6-5 and TRBJ2-3; D gene ambiguous. CDR3 length: 16 amino acids. The V and J ends lost 3 bases and 2 bases respectively, with 15 bases between them. In germline, CDR1 is MNHEY, CDR2 SVGAGI. The CDR3 DNA is TGTGCCAGCAGTTATTCGGACGGGCGCGACACAGATACGCAGTATTTT. Translating it yields CASSYSDGRDTDTQYF.

In this sample, this clonotype turned up a few times. The chain joins TRBV6-2 or TRBV6-3 to TRBJ2-5; D unresolved. The CDR3 contains 14 residues. The V gene's germline CDR1 is MNHEY and CDR2 SVGEGT. The germline V and J ends were trimmed by 0 bases and 2 bases, with 7 bases remaining between them. DNA of the CDR3: TGTGCCAGCAGTTACTCAGAGTCGCAAGAGACCCAGTACTTC. Translating it yields CASSYSESQETQYF.

The chain uses TRBV28 and TRBJ1-5; TRBD1 might be the D (5 bases). The CDR3 runs to 15 residues. Germline CDR1 is MDHEN and CDR2 is SYDVKM. Trimming shortened V by 7 bases and J by 2 bases, and 15 bases separated the two germline ends. The CDR3 reads CASTVGGSRNQPQHF. CDR3 bases: TGTGCCAGCACCGTGGGGGGGTCTCGCAATCAGCCCCAGCATTTT. Drawing the rest from reference TRBV28 and TRBJ1-5, the complete variable domain is DVKVTQSSRYLVKRTGEKVFLECVQDMDHENMFWYRQDPGLGLRLIYFSYDVKMKEKGDIPEGYSVSREKKERFSLILESASTNQTSMYLCASTVGGSRNQPQHFGDGTRLSIL.

This sequence joins TRBV6-1 and TRBJ1-1; TRBD1 might be the D (5 bases). Germline V CDR1 and CDR2: MNHNS, SASEGT. The CDR3 has 15 residues. Trimming cost V 4 bases and J 5 bases, with 17 bases left between them. The CDR3 DNA follows: TGTGCCAGCAGTGGGTGGGACCCCCTTTATACTGAAGCTTTCTTT. Encoded protein: CASSGWDPLYTEAFF.

The chain is built from TRBV29-1 and TRBJ2-1; 12 positions agree with TRBD2. The CDR3 runs to 14 residues. Germline trimming cut 7 bases from V and 6 bases from J; bases unmatched to any gene: 7. Germline V gene lookup returns CDR1 SQVTM and CDR2 ANQGSEA. In DNA form, the CDR3 reads TGCAGCGAGACTAGCGGGAGTTTGGCCAATGAGCAGTTCTTC. Translating gives CSETSGSLANEQFF.

The rearrangement uses TRBV7-2 and TRBJ2-7; 7 bases are shared with TRBD1. Germline V gene sequence: CDR1 SGHTA, CDR2 FQGNSA. The CDR3 is made up of 14 amino acids. V dropped 5 bases and J dropped 3; count of bases not matched to a gene: 7. CDR3 protein: CASSPQGRSYEQYF. The DNA for the CDR3 is TGTGCCAGCAGCCCACAGGGGCGGAGCTACGAGCAGTACTTC.

This sequence joins TRBV27 and TRBJ1-1; 10 nucleotides agree with TRBD1. Germline V CDR1 and CDR2: MNHEY, SMNVEV (reference sequence). CDR3 length: 15 amino acids. Germline trimming cut 5 bases from V and 5 bases from J; bases unmatched to any gene: 8. CDR3: CASSPRTGGQTEAFF. The CDR3 DNA reads TGTGCCAGCAGTCCACGGACAGGGGGACAGACTGAAGCTTTCTTT.

This clonotype occurred a few times. The CDR3 sequence is CASSSGEGTGGINPEAFF. Written as DNA, the CDR3 is TGTGCCAGCAGCTCCGGAGAAGGGACAGGGGGGATTAACCCTGAAGCTTTCTTT. This chain links TRBV13 with TRBJ1-1; 11 bases fit TRBD1. V lost 4 bases, J lost 6 bases, and 16 bases stayed unmatched. This CDR3 contains 18 residues. CDR1 PRHDT and CDR2 FYEKMQ come from the germline V gene (reference sequence).

V gene TRBV20-1 combines with J gene TRBJ2-5; 7 bases align to TRBD2. From germline, CDR1 is DFQATT and CDR2 SNEGSKA (reference sequence). This CDR3 region has 16 residues. Losses at the gene ends were 0 bases for V and 7 bases for J; bases not matched to a gene: 14. CDR3 nucleotide sequence: TGCAGTGCTAGAGACACCCTTGGGGGGGACGTAGGGACCCAGTACTTC. The encoded protein is CSARDTLGGDVGTQYF.

The genes are TRBV12-3 or TRBV12-4 and TRBJ1-5, with 8 bases identical to TRBD1. V dropped 3 bases and J dropped 6; count of bases not matched to a gene: 4. The CDR3 totals 14 residues. The CDR3 loop reads CASSLETGAQPQHF. The CDR3 bases are TGTGCCAGCAGTTTGGAGACAGGGGCTCAGCCCCAGCATTTT.

The rearrangement links TRBV6-1 to TRBJ2-7; D possibly uses TRBD1 or TRBD2 (5 bases each). The CDR3 runs to 14 residues. The V and J ends lost 1 base and 2 bases respectively, with 9 bases between them. Germline V CDR1 and CDR2: MNHNS, SASEGT. The CDR3 DNA is TGTGCCAGCAGTGAAGAGGGACGAGCCTACGAGCAGTACTTC. Translating it yields CASSEEGRAYEQYF.

The J gene is TRBJ1-5, the V gene TRBV29-1; D is possibly TRBD1 (6 bases). Germline CDR1 is SQVTM and CDR2 is ANQGSEA. The CDR3 contains 14 residues. V lost 3 bases and J 2 bases, leaving 11 bases between the germline ends. CDR3 nucleotides: TGCAGCGTTGATGGGGGGGGCGGCAATCAGCCCCAGCATTTT. Its translation: CSVDGGGGNQPQHF. Full variable domain (rest looked up from reference TRBV29-1 and TRBJ1-5): SAVISQKPSRDICQRGTSLTIQCQVDSQVTMMFWYRQQPGQSLTLIATANQGSEATYESGFVIDKFPISRPNLTFSTLTVSNMSPEDSSIYLCSVDGGGGNQPQHFGDGTRLSIL.

The chain joins TRBV16 to TRBJ2-7; D might be TRBD1 or TRBD2, each matching 5 bases. The CDR3 loop spans 15 amino acids. Per the germline V gene, CDR1 is KGHSY and CDR2 is FQNENV. Between the trimmed V and J ends, which lost 4 bases and 6 bases, there was a span of 19 bases. The CDR3 spells CASSPEAGRGREQYF. The CDR3 bases are TGTGCCAGCAGCCCAGAGGCAGGGAGAGGTCGCGAGCAGTACTTC.

This clonotype has just a few counts. The V gene is TRBV27, the J gene TRBJ2-1; 14 bases agree with TRBD2. The CDR3 has 17 amino acids. After removal of 6 bases from V and 1 base from J, the junction contained 5 bases not matched to a gene. The germline CDR1 and CDR2 sequences are MNHEY and SMNVEV (reference sequence). For the CDR3, the DNA is TGTGCCAGCAGGACGGGACTAGCGGGGGCGTCCTACAATGAGCAGTTCTTC. This translates into CASRTGLAGASYNEQFF.

V gene TRBV7-3 combines with J gene TRBJ1-1, with D maybe TRBD1 (6 bases). The germline CDR1 and CDR2 sequences are SGHTA and FQGTGA. V was clipped by 4 bases and J by 3 bases, with 12 bases between them. The CDR3 spans 14 residues. CDR3 coding DNA: TGTGCCAGCAGCTCCAGGGGTGCGGACACTGAAGCTTTCTTT. Its protein product is CASSSRGADTEAFF.

The chain has TRBV9 and TRBJ2-5, with 9 nucleotides matching TRBD1. The CDR3 is 18 residues long. Germline V gene data show CDR1 as SGDLS and CDR2 as YYNGEE. Trimming removed 2 bases from V and 1 base from J; junction bases left unmatched: 12. The CDR3 DNA reads TGTGCCAGCAGCGTGTCCGCTTCAGGGACAGGGACCCAAGAGACCCAGTACTTC. Encoded protein: CASSVSASGTGTQETQYF.

V and J are TRBV12-3 or TRBV12-4 and TRBJ1-1; TRBD1 might be the D (6 bases). CDR3 length equals 13 residues. The ends were cut back, 6 bases at V and 4 bases at J, with 12 bases in the middle. The CDR3 reads CASRAEGGTEAFF. For the CDR3, the DNA is TGTGCCAGCAGGGCAGAGGGGGGCACTGAAGCTTTCTTT.

The chain combines TRBV24-1 with TRBJ2-1; D uncertain. Germline CDR1 is KGHDR and CDR2 is SFDVKD. The CDR3 has 13 amino acids. The ends were cut back, 4 bases at V and 7 bases at J, with 10 bases in the middle. The DNA of the CDR3 is TGTGCCACCAGTGACTGGTCAAGGAATGAGCAGTTCTTC. Its translation is CATSDWSRNEQFF.

Only one count was recorded for this clonotype. Mismatch with germline at one junction end may stem from a read error. The genes are TRBV7-7 and TRBJ1-1, with a tentative D call TRBD1 (6 bases). In germline, CDR1 is SSHAT, CDR2 FNYEAQ (reference sequence). This CDR3 contains 15 residues. CDR3 sequence (DNA): TGTGCTAGCAGCTTATCGGACAGTCCGAACACTGAAGCTTTCTTT. It codes for CASSLSDSPNTEAFF.

The chain carries TRBV12-3 or TRBV12-4 and TRBJ1-1; maybe TRBD1 (5 bases). V lost 5 bases and J lost 1, with 8 bases in between. The CDR3 consists of 13 residues. CDR3 sequence reads: CASSEGRNTEAFF. The CDR3 DNA is TGTGCCAGCAGTGAGGGGCGGAACACTGAAGCTTTCTTT.

This clonotype was picked up a small number of times. The V gene is TRBV5-1, the J gene TRBJ2-3; tentative D call: TRBD1 (5 bases). Germline lookup yields CDR1 SGHRS and CDR2 YFSETQ. The V end was cut by 4 bases, the J end by 2 bases, with 17 bases between. This CDR3 comprises 16 residues. CDR3 DNA: TGCGCCAGCAGCGCCGACATCAGACAGCCCACAGATACGCAGTATTTT. Protein: CASSADIRQPTDTQYF.

The chain couples TRBV5-1 to TRBJ2-1, with TRBD2 identical over 10 bases. This CDR3 comprises 15 residues. Germline V CDR1 and CDR2: SGHRS, YFSETQ. The ends lost 4 bases at V and 9 bases at J; junction bases unmatched: 10. CDR3 loop: CASSPREVAGGEQFF. The CDR3 DNA reads TGCGCCAGCAGCCCCCGTGAGGTAGCGGGAGGTGAGCAGTTCTTC. Variable domain in full (rest from reference TRBV5-1 and TRBJ2-1): KAGVTQTPRYLIKTRGQQVTLSCSPISGHRSVSWYQQTPGQGLQFLFEYFSETQRNKGNFPGRFSGRQFSNSRSEMNVSTLELGDSALYLCASSPREVAGGEQFFGPGTRLTVL.